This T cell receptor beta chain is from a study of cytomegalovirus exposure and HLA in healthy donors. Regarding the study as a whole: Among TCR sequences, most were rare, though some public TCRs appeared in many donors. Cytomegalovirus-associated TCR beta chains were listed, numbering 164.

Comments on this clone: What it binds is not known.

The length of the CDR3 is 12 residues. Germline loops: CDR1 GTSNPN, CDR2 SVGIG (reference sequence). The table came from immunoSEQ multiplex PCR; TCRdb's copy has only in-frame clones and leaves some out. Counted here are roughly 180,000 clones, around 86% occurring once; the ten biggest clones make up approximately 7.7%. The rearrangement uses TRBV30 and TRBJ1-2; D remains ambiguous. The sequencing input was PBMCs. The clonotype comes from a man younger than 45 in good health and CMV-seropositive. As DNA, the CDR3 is TGTGCTACCACCGGGACTAACTATGGCTACACCTTC. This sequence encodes CATTGTNYGYTF.